Listed below are T cell receptor beta chains from one sample, sequenced in a study of cytomegalovirus exposure and HLA in healthy donors. Sequencing used immunoSEQ multiplex PCR; TCRdb keeps in-frame clones, though not all of them. The sample lists about 110,000 clones, 73% occurring once. Specimen: PBMCs. Receptors originate from a man in his forties in good health and CMV-seronegative. CDR3s include the opening cysteine and the closing phenylalanine or tryptophan. D genes are given only for firm matches. Only part of the rows carry a size: once, few, many, or a class if the clone is expanded.

D gene: .
J gene: TRBJ1-2
clone size: .
V gene: TRBV15
CDR3 protein: CATSPREGYPGGYTF
CDR3 DNA: TGTGCCACCAGCCCCCGGGAGGGATACCCTGGTGGCTACACCTTC

D gene: TRBD1
J gene: TRBJ1-2
clone size: few
V gene: TRBV28
CDR3 protein: CASSFVLVQGAYGYTF
CDR3 DNA: TGTGCCAGCAGTTTTGTCTTGGTGCAGGGGGCCTATGGCTACACCTTC

D gene: TRBD2
J gene: TRBJ2-7
clone size: .
V gene: TRBV27
CDR3 protein: CASRSASGVFNEQYF
CDR3 DNA: TGTGCCAGCAGGTCGGCTAGCGGGGTGTTTAACGAGCAGTACTTC

D gene: .
J gene: TRBJ2-3
clone size: .
V gene: TRBV6-5
CDR3 protein: CASSLGSSSTDTQYF
CDR3 DNA: TGTGCCAGCAGTTTAGGGAGTTCTAGCACAGATACGCAGTATTTT

D gene: .
J gene: TRBJ2-2
clone size: .
V gene: TRBV6-5
CDR3 protein: CASSFSRGTGELFF
CDR3 DNA: TGTGCCAGCAGCTTTTCACGGGGCACCGGGGAGCTGTTTTTT

D gene: .
J gene: TRBJ1-1
clone size: .
V gene: TRBV7-8
CDR3 protein: CASSLARRGEAFF
CDR3 DNA: TGTGCCAGCAGCCTAGCGAGGCGGGGTGAAGCTTTCTTT

D gene: TRBD1
J gene: TRBJ1-2
clone size: .
V gene: TRBV10-3
CDR3 protein: CATGTENNYGYTF
CDR3 DNA: TGTGCCACCGGGACAGAGAATAACTATGGCTACACCTTC

D gene: .
J gene: TRBJ1-4
clone size: .
V gene: TRBV19
CDR3 protein: CASSAETFANEKLFF
CDR3 DNA: TGTGCCAGTAGTGCGGAGACGTTTGCTAATGAAAAACTGTTTTTT

D gene: TRBD1
J gene: TRBJ2-7
clone size: .
V gene: TRBV6-5
CDR3 protein: CASSKTGGASYEQYF
CDR3 DNA: TGTGCCAGCAGTAAAACAGGGGGTGCCTCCTACGAGCAGTACTTC

D gene: .
J gene: TRBJ2-2
clone size: medium-sized
V gene: TRBV6-5
CDR3 protein: CASSYGGGETGELFF
CDR3 DNA: TGTGCCAGCAGCTACGGAGGGGGGGAGACCGGGGAGCTGTTTTTT

D gene: TRBD1
J gene: TRBJ1-2
clone size: few
V gene: TRBV7-3
CDR3 protein: CASSWGQYDGYTF
CDR3 DNA: TGTGCCAGCAGCTGGGGACAGTATGATGGCTACACCTTC

D gene: .
J gene: TRBJ1-5
clone size: .
V gene: TRBV2
CDR3 protein: CASSDIIGNQPQHF
CDR3 DNA: TGTGCCAGCAGTGATATTATAGGCAATCAGCCCCAGCATTTT

D gene: .
J gene: TRBJ2-2
clone size: .
V gene: TRBV9
CDR3 protein: CASSVEQGSGTGELFF
CDR3 DNA: TGTGCCAGCAGTGTCGAACAGGGATCGGGCACCGGGGAGCTGTTTTTT

D gene: TRBD1
J gene: TRBJ1-1
clone size: .
V gene: TRBV9
CDR3 protein: CASSSRTGGMSEAFF
CDR3 DNA: TGTGCCAGCAGCTCTCGGACAGGGGGAATGTCTGAAGCTTTCTTT

D gene: .
J gene: TRBJ2-5
clone size: few
V gene: TRBV19
CDR3 protein: CASRRGSGGEETQYF
CDR3 DNA: TGTGCCAGTAGGAGAGGTAGCGGTGGGGAAGAGACCCAGTACTTC

D gene: .
J gene: TRBJ1-1
clone size: .
V gene: TRBV4-2
CDR3 protein: CASSQEGQGNTEAFF
CDR3 DNA: TGTGCCAGCAGCCAAGAGGGTCAGGGGAACACTGAAGCTTTCTTT

D gene: .
J gene: TRBJ2-6
clone size: .
V gene: TRBV9
CDR3 protein: CASSVDGAGANVLTF
CDR3 DNA: TGTGCCAGCAGCGTAGACGGGGCTGGGGCCAACGTCCTGACTTTC

D gene: TRBD1
J gene: TRBJ2-6
clone size: .
V gene: TRBV14
CDR3 protein: CASSHRDRVTSGANVLTF
CDR3 DNA: TGTGCCAGCAGCCACCGGGACAGGGTTACATCTGGGGCCAACGTCCTGACTTTC

D gene: TRBD1
J gene: TRBJ2-2
clone size: .
V gene: TRBV28
CDR3 protein: CASSPPEDRYTGELFF
CDR3 DNA: TGTGCCAGCAGTCCACCGGAGGACAGGTACACCGGGGAGCTGTTTTTT

D gene: TRBD2
J gene: TRBJ2-7
clone size: .
V gene: TRBV6-1
CDR3 protein: CASSEGLAGTYEQYF
CDR3 DNA: TGTGCCAGCAGTGAAGGACTAGCGGGAACCTACGAGCAGTACTTC

D gene: .
J gene: TRBJ1-4
clone size: .
V gene: TRBV5-6
CDR3 protein: CASSLPGYEKLFF
CDR3 DNA: TGTGCCAGCAGCTTACCGGGATATGAAAAACTGTTTTTT

D gene: .
J gene: TRBJ2-1
clone size: .
V gene: TRBV7-2
CDR3 protein: CASSLVRDNEQFF
CDR3 DNA: TGTGCCAGCAGCTTAGTACGAGACAATGAGCAGTTCTTC

D gene: TRBD1
J gene: TRBJ1-4
clone size: .
V gene: TRBV7-9
CDR3 protein: CATGTAEKLFF
CDR3 DNA: TGTGCCACCGGGACAGCTGAAAAACTGTTTTTT

D gene: TRBD1
J gene: TRBJ1-6
clone size: .
V gene: TRBV7-2
CDR3 protein: CASSSDRAGNSPLHF
CDR3 DNA: TGTGCCAGCAGCTCAGACAGGGCCGGTAATTCACCCCTCCACTTT

D gene: TRBD1
J gene: TRBJ2-3
clone size: .
V gene: TRBV19
CDR3 protein: CASSRGGRSTDTQYF
CDR3 DNA: TGTGCCAGTAGTAGAGGGGGCAGGAGCACAGATACGCAGTATTTT

D gene: .
J gene: TRBJ1-3
clone size: .
V gene: TRBV10-3
CDR3 protein: CAIRPAGNGNTIYF
CDR3 DNA: TGTGCCATCCGCCCTGCGGGGAACGGAAACACCATATATTTT

D gene: TRBD2
J gene: TRBJ2-5
clone size: .
V gene: TRBV4-1
CDR3 protein: CASTPQAGGGETQYF
CDR3 DNA: TGCGCCAGCACCCCCCAAGCGGGGGGGGGAGAGACCCAGTACTTC

D gene: .
J gene: TRBJ1-1
clone size: .
V gene: TRBV30
CDR3 protein: CAWSSGVVNTEAFF
CDR3 DNA: TGTGCCTGGAGTAGCGGCGTAGTGAACACTGAAGCTTTCTTT

D gene: TRBD2
J gene: TRBJ2-5
clone size: few
V gene: TRBV5-1
CDR3 protein: CASSLEAGRDQYF
CDR3 DNA: TGCGCCAGCAGCTTGGAGGCAGGGAGGGACCAGTACTTC

D gene: .
J gene: TRBJ1-1
clone size: few
V gene: TRBV29-1
CDR3 protein: CSVAGTHGLNTEAFF
CDR3 DNA: TGCAGCGTTGCCGGGACACACGGACTGAACACTGAAGCTTTCTTT

D gene: TRBD2
J gene: TRBJ2-1
clone size: many
V gene: TRBV7-2
CDR3 protein: CASSSGRGSNEQFF
CDR3 DNA: TGTGCCAGCAGCTCCGGGCGGGGGAGCAATGAGCAGTTCTTC

D gene: .
J gene: TRBJ2-7
clone size: medium-sized
V gene: TRBV6-1
CDR3 protein: CASSEAWEARYEQYF
CDR3 DNA: TGTGCCAGCAGTGAAGCGTGGGAGGCCCGCTACGAGCAGTACTTC

D gene: .
J gene: TRBJ1-4
clone size: .
V gene: TRBV7-2
CDR3 protein: CASSQSRQKVFF
CDR3 DNA: TGTGCCAGCAGCCAATCCAGACAGAAGGTGTTTTTT

D gene: .
J gene: TRBJ2-7
clone size: .
V gene: TRBV6-5
CDR3 protein: CASSYAASYEQYF
CDR3 DNA: TGTGCCAGCAGTTACGCGGCCTCCTACGAGCAGTACTTC

D gene: .
J gene: TRBJ1-1
clone size: .
V gene: TRBV27
CDR3 protein: CASSLTSGAKGEAFF
CDR3 DNA: TGTGCCAGCAGTTTAACCTCAGGGGCTAAGGGTGAAGCTTTCTTT

D gene: .
J gene: TRBJ1-5
clone size: .
V gene: TRBV9
CDR3 protein: CASSADGDSNQPQHF
CDR3 DNA: TGTGCCAGCAGCGCAGACGGGGATAGCAATCAGCCCCAGCATTTT

D gene: .
J gene: TRBJ1-2
clone size: .
V gene: TRBV28
CDR3 protein: CASSRQGKGGYTF
CDR3 DNA: TGTGCCAGCAGTCGTCAGGGGAAGGGTGGCTACACCTTC

D gene: .
J gene: TRBJ2-7
clone size: many
V gene: TRBV11-1
CDR3 protein: CASSNRAREQYF
CDR3 DNA: TGTGCCAGCAGCAACAGGGCCCGCGAGCAGTACTTC

D gene: TRBD1
J gene: TRBJ1-5
clone size: once
V gene: TRBV2
CDR3 protein: CASSERDRVNQPQHF
CDR3 DNA: TGTGCCAGCAGTGAACGAGACAGGGTAAATCAGCCCCAGCATTTT

D gene: .
J gene: TRBJ1-1
clone size: .
V gene: TRBV14
CDR3 protein: CASSQGLARSTEAFF
CDR3 DNA: TGTGCCAGCAGCCAGGGACTGGCCCGTAGCACTGAAGCTTTCTTT

D gene: TRBD2
J gene: TRBJ2-7
clone size: .
V gene: TRBV9
CDR3 protein: CASSPTSGGSYEQYF
CDR3 DNA: TGTGCCAGCAGCCCGACTAGCGGGGGGTCCTACGAGCAGTACTTC

D gene: .
J gene: TRBJ1-2
clone size: .
V gene: TRBV4-1
CDR3 protein: CASSQEPSGANYGYTF
CDR3 DNA: TGCGCCAGCAGCCAAGAACCATCGGGAGCTAACTATGGCTACACCTTC

D gene: TRBD1
J gene: TRBJ1-2
clone size: .
V gene: TRBV27
CDR3 protein: CASSLRQGGGYTF
CDR3 DNA: TGTGCCAGCAGTTTACGACAGGGGGGGGGCTACACCTTC

D gene: .
J gene: TRBJ2-7
clone size: .
V gene: TRBV5-1
CDR3 protein: CASSLDGGTSSYEQYF
CDR3 DNA: TGCGCCAGCAGCTTGGATGGCGGGACGAGCTCCTACGAGCAGTACTTC

D gene: TRBD1
J gene: TRBJ1-2
clone size: .
V gene: TRBV29-1
CDR3 protein: CSATVASVGTGGRGYTF
CDR3 DNA: TGCAGCGCCACAGTAGCGTCGGTTGGGACAGGGGGCCGTGGCTACACCTTC

D gene: TRBD1
J gene: TRBJ2-2
clone size: .
V gene: TRBV10-3
CDR3 protein: CATRDRGNTGELFF
CDR3 DNA: TGTGCCACCAGGGACAGGGGGAACACCGGGGAGCTGTTTTTT

D gene: .
J gene: TRBJ1-2
clone size: .
V gene: TRBV10-3
CDR3 protein: CATTGGTGGYTF
CDR3 DNA: TGTGCCACAACGGGGGGAACTGGTGGCTACACCTTC

D gene: TRBD2
J gene: TRBJ2-1
clone size: medium-sized
V gene: TRBV12-5
CDR3 protein: CASGSAGGADRRPYNEQFF
CDR3 DNA: TGTGCTAGTGGTTCCGCCGGGGGGGCCGACAGGAGACCCTACAATGAGCAGTTCTTC

D gene: .
J gene: TRBJ1-1
clone size: .
V gene: TRBV7-2
CDR3 protein: CASSTGNTEAFF
CDR3 DNA: TGTGCCAGCAGCACAGGGAACACTGAAGCTTTCTTT

D gene: .
J gene: TRBJ1-2
clone size: .
V gene: TRBV19
CDR3 protein: CASREGASGYTF
CDR3 DNA: TGTGCCAGTAGGGAGGGCGCGAGTGGCTACACCTTC